This T cell receptor beta chain was observed in a study of spatial heterogeneity in lung cancer. In this sample, this clonotype turned up a few times. Antigen: not known. Every cDNA TCR molecule received its own unique molecular identifier. TCRdb processed the 5' RACE reads anew with MiXCR; each CDR3 protein has one entry. The sample has fewer than 20,000 distinct CDR3 sequences, 7% seen once. Whole-study results and caveats: The study found that ubiquitous and regional expanded TCR counts tracked ubiquitous and regional nonsynonymous mutations, respectively. Counts of expanded alpha and beta TCRs within tumors tracked the tumor nonsynonymous mutation count. The estimate shows that only about 7.7% of tumor T cells were covered for alpha and around 13% for beta chains.

As for time point: sample taken at primary tumor resection. Sequencing was performed on whole RNA extracted from tumor and nontumor lung tissue, or from frozen PBMC, and the material was left unsorted. The V and J ends lost 1 base and 7 bases, in that order; junction bases with no gene match: 4. Germline V CDR1 and CDR2: SGHVS, FQNEAQ. There are 15 residues in the CDR3. The receptor's source is a female donor with early-stage non-small cell lung cancer. Source: lung tumor tissue, taken at surgery. The chain combines TRBV7-8 with TRBJ1-6; 7 bases agree with TRBD1. CDR3 in DNA: TGTGCCAGCAGCTTAGAGGGGACAGTAAATTCACCCCTCCACTTT. It specifies CASSLEGTVNSPLHF.